This TCR beta chain was documented in a study of T cell changes during pregnancy in multiple sclerosis. The V end lost 6 bases, the J end lost 2 bases, and 17 bases lay between the germline ends. The CDR3 totals 16 residues. Looked up from germline, CDR1 is MRHNA and CDR2 is SNTAGT. TCRdb keeps only in-frame clones here, not all; method: immunoSEQ multiplex PCR. The sample yields approximately 69,000 clones, approximately 94% seen once. The chain links TRBV6-4 to TRBJ1-5; D is possibly TRBD1 (5 bases). The source was peripheral blood, collected in the third trimester of pregnancy. The TCR was taken from a female donor with multiple sclerosis, enrolled in a pregnancy study. CDR3 nucleotides: TGTGCCAGCAGCCTACTCGGGGGGAATGGCAATCAGCCCCAGCATTTT. It yields the protein CASSLLGGNGNQPQHF.